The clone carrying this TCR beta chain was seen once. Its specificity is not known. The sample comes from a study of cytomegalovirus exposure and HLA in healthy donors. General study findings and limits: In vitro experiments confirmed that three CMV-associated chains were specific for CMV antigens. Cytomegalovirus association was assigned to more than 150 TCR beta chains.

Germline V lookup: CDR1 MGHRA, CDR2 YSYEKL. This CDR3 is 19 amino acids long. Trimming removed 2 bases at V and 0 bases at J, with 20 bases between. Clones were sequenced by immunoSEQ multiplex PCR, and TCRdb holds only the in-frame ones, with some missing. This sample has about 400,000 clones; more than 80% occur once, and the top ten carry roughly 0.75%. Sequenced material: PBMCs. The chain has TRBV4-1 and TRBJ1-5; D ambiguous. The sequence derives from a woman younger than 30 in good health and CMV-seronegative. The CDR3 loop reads CASSQSYSAQLYSNQPQHF. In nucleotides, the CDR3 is TGCGCCAGCAGCCAATCGTACAGTGCCCAACTCTATAGCAATCAGCCCCAGCATTTT.